The rows below give T cell receptor beta chains drawn from one sample of a study of cytotoxic CD8 clonotypes in ibrutinib-treated CLL. Libraries were prepared by immunoSEQ multiplex PCR; TCRdb keeps only in-frame clonotypes and omits some of them. Of about 74,000 clones in the sample, about 84% are singletons; the top ten hold roughly 8%. The material was PBMCs, obtained at disease progression, from a patient treated with ibrutinib. Receptors originate from a human donor with chronic lymphocytic leukemia. The CDR3 runs from the conserved cysteine through the conserved F or W. The order of the fields is CDR3 protein, CDR3 DNA, V gene, clone size, D gene, J gene, CDR3 length. A D gene is named only where the DNA matches it firmly. Clone sizes are given selectively: once, few, many, or a class where the clone is expanded.

CDR3aa: CASSLYSDSGNTIYF
CDR3nt: TGTGCCAGTAGTTTATACAGCGACTCTGGAAACACCATATATTTT
v_gene: TRBV19
abundance: -
d_gene: -
j_gene: TRBJ1-3
len: 15

CDR3aa: CASSIPRGYEQYF
CDR3nt: TGTGCCAGCAGCATACCTAGGGGTTACGAGCAGTACTTC
v_gene: TRBV11-2
abundance: -
d_gene: -
j_gene: TRBJ2-7
len: 13

CDR3aa: CASSLGGAGANVLTF
CDR3nt: TGTGCCAGCAGCTTAGGAGGGGCTGGGGCCAACGTCCTGACTTTC
v_gene: TRBV11-2
abundance: -
d_gene: -
j_gene: TRBJ2-6
len: 15

CDR3aa: CASSLGPTPNYGYTF
CDR3nt: TGTGCCAGCAGTTTGGGGCCGACTCCTAACTATGGCTACACCTTC
v_gene: TRBV27
abundance: once
d_gene: -
j_gene: TRBJ1-2
len: 15

CDR3aa: CASTLGEDSSQETQYF
CDR3nt: TGTGCCAGCACCTTAGGTGAGGACAGCTCCCAAGAGACCCAGTACTTC
v_gene: TRBV21-1
abundance: -
d_gene: -
j_gene: TRBJ2-5
len: 16

CDR3aa: CSVGGGAGGYNEQFF
CDR3nt: TGCAGCGTTGGTGGTGGGGCGGGAGGCTACAATGAGCAGTTCTTC
v_gene: TRBV29-1
abundance: -
d_gene: TRBD2
j_gene: TRBJ2-1
len: 15

CDR3aa: CAWTSDPSSYNEQFF
CDR3nt: TGTGCCTGGACGTCCGATCCCAGCTCCTACAATGAGCAGTTCTTC
v_gene: TRBV30
abundance: -
d_gene: -
j_gene: TRBJ2-1
len: 15

CDR3aa: CASSTGGNEQFF
CDR3nt: TGTGCCAGCAGCACCGGGGGCAATGAGCAGTTCTTC
v_gene: TRBV9
abundance: -
d_gene: -
j_gene: TRBJ2-1
len: 12

CDR3aa: CASSFSQGATDTQYF
CDR3nt: TGTGCCAGCAGCTTTTCGCAGGGTGCCACAGATACGCAGTATTTT
v_gene: TRBV7-9
abundance: -
d_gene: -
j_gene: TRBJ2-3
len: 15

CDR3aa: CASRRQGNTEAFF
CDR3nt: TGCGCCAGCAGAAGACAGGGTAACACTGAAGCTTTCTTT
v_gene: TRBV5-1
abundance: few
d_gene: TRBD1
j_gene: TRBJ1-1
len: 13

CDR3aa: CASSWGTVQETQYF
CDR3nt: TGCGCCAGCAGCTGGGGGACAGTCCAAGAGACCCAGTACTTC
v_gene: TRBV5-1
abundance: -
d_gene: TRBD1
j_gene: TRBJ2-5
len: 14

CDR3aa: CASSENVNTEAFF
CDR3nt: TGCGCCAGCAGTGAAAATGTCAACACTGAAGCTTTCTTT
v_gene: TRBV10-2
abundance: -
d_gene: -
j_gene: TRBJ1-1
len: 13

CDR3aa: CASSQSITSGNTDTQYF
CDR3nt: TGTGCCAGCAGCCAGTCAATAACTAGCGGGAACACAGATACGCAGTATTTT
v_gene: TRBV4-2
abundance: few
d_gene: TRBD2
j_gene: TRBJ2-3
len: 17

CDR3aa: CATLDDRAKNIQYF
CDR3nt: TGTGCCACCTTGGACGACAGAGCCAAAAACATTCAGTACTTC
v_gene: TRBV6-1
abundance: -
d_gene: -
j_gene: TRBJ2-4
len: 14

CDR3aa: CASSLQGRWDEKLFF
CDR3nt: TGCGCCAGCAGCTTACAGGGGAGGTGGGATGAAAAACTGTTTTTT
v_gene: TRBV5-1
abundance: once
d_gene: TRBD1
j_gene: TRBJ1-4
len: 15

CDR3aa: CASSEGPRVRQYF
CDR3nt: TGTGCCAGCAGTGAGGGCCCGCGGGTACGGCAGTACTTC
v_gene: TRBV2
abundance: -
d_gene: -
j_gene: TRBJ2-7
len: 13

CDR3aa: CASSLSAGVNDGYTF
CDR3nt: TGCGCCAGCAGCCTATCTGCAGGGGTAAACGATGGCTACACCTTC
v_gene: TRBV4-1
abundance: few
d_gene: -
j_gene: TRBJ1-2
len: 15

CDR3aa: CSAPGGGGEAFF
CDR3nt: TGCAGCGCGCCTGGGGGGGGCGGTGAAGCTTTCTTT
v_gene: TRBV29-1
abundance: -
d_gene: -
j_gene: TRBJ1-1
len: 12

CDR3aa: CASSLEWAGDTKNIQYF
CDR3nt: TGTGCCAGCAGCTTAGAGTGGGCAGGGGATACCAAAAACATTCAGTACTTC
v_gene: TRBV7-9
abundance: -
d_gene: -
j_gene: TRBJ2-4
len: 17

CDR3aa: CASSTDRGQGYTF
CDR3nt: TGTGCCAGTAGTACAGACAGGGGGCAAGGCTACACCTTC
v_gene: TRBV19
abundance: -
d_gene: TRBD1
j_gene: TRBJ1-2
len: 13

CDR3aa: CSVGGRASEYF
CDR3nt: TGCAGCGTTGGGGGTCGAGCGTCGGAGTACTTC
v_gene: TRBV29-1
abundance: -
d_gene: -
j_gene: TRBJ2-7
len: 11

CDR3aa: CAISGSAGNEQFF
CDR3nt: TGTGCCATCAGTGGCTCAGCGGGCAATGAGCAGTTCTTC
v_gene: TRBV10-3
abundance: -
d_gene: -
j_gene: TRBJ2-1
len: 13

CDR3aa: CASSMHRLKVNNEQFF
CDR3nt: TGTGCCAGTAGTATGCACAGGCTTAAGGTTAACAATGAGCAGTTCTTC
v_gene: TRBV19
abundance: -
d_gene: -
j_gene: TRBJ2-1
len: 16

CDR3aa: CASSPRDSNAYGYTF
CDR3nt: TGTGCCAGCTCACCGCGAGACAGTAATGCCTATGGCTACACCTTC
v_gene: TRBV18
abundance: -
d_gene: -
j_gene: TRBJ1-2
len: 15

CDR3aa: CAVEGAMYEQYF
CDR3nt: TGTGCCGTAGAGGGGGCCATGTACGAGCAGTACTTC
v_gene: TRBV11-2
abundance: few
d_gene: TRBD1
j_gene: TRBJ2-7
len: 12